This is a list of T cell receptor beta chains from one sample in a study of Ad26.COV2.S vaccination and SARS-CoV-2 variants. Sequencing was performed with immunoSEQ multiplex PCR; in TCRdb, only in-frame clones are kept and a portion is missing. Of around 300,000 clones in the sample, approximately 90% were seen once. The sequencing used peripheral blood, collected in a trial of Ad26.COV2.S vaccine versus placebo. Source of these receptors: a person aged 18-60 years who received the Ad26.COV2.S COVID-19 vaccine or a placebo. Each CDR3 is given with its conserved first and last residue.

v_call,j_call,cdr3_aa
TRBV5-6,TRBJ1-2,CASSRGQGNYGYTF
TRBV6-2/TRBV6-3,TRBJ2-5,CASSPTGRKTQYF
TRBV9,TRBJ2-3,CASSVGSSSGRADTQYF
TRBV28,TRBJ1-4,CASSFLSGTANEKLFF
TRBV11-3,TRBJ2-5,CASSANGLAGLETQYF
TRBV5-5,TRBJ2-1,CASSLVQVYNEQFF
TRBV19,TRBJ2-3,CASSIVRTDTQYF
TRBV5-5,TRBJ2-3,CASSLAYGRDTDTQYF
TRBV7-3,TRBJ2-1,CASSYGRTGNEQFF
TRBV5-5,TRBJ2-5,CASSLMYDGLQETQYF
TRBV5-6,TRBJ1-6,CASSLTDSPLHF
TRBV11-1,TRBJ2-1,CASSRTGNYNEQFF
TRBV9,TRBJ2-1,CASSAAGGPSEQFF
TRBV23-1,TRBJ2-5,CASSHPGDFPETQYF
TRBV7-8,TRBJ2-7,CASSLKPYEQYF
TRBV24-1,TRBJ2-5,CATSERTGGIETQYF
TRBV27,TRBJ2-1,CASSLLGEQFF
TRBV5-4,TRBJ2-3,CASSSSGGAWTDTQYF
TRBV19,TRBJ2-5,CASSIQASGAQYF
TRBV6-2/TRBV6-3,TRBJ2-5,CASSYGPPAETQYF
TRBV2,TRBJ2-4,CASSEILENIQYF
TRBV28,TRBJ1-4,CASIGYGTHEKLFF
TRBV5-1,TRBJ2-7,CASSLQGEYEQYF
TRBV6-2/TRBV6-3,TRBJ2-7,CASSYSGSESYEQYF